This TCR beta chain is from a study of blood T cell repertoires in COVID-19. The overall study: COVID-19 samples, acute and convalescent, were from the United States, Italy and Spain. PBMCs, B-cell-depleted T cells, or T cells were the source of the cDNA or gDNA that made up the material.

Authors' processing steps: From reference gene primer amplification, estimates of nucleated cell counts were derived. TCRdb's copy holds only in-frame clones and misses some; the assay was immunoSEQ multiplex PCR. That table furnishes V, J and clone size, whereas the DNA furnished D and trimming. The sample includes tens of thousands of clones, roughly 87% of them seen just once. The V and J ends lost 10 bases and 3 bases respectively, with 14 bases between them. The CDR3 extends over 13 amino acids. CDR1 and CDR2 from the germline V gene are MNHNY and SVGAGI (reference sequence). Specimen: peripheral blood. The genes are TRBV6-6 and TRBJ2-3; the D gene is possibly TRBD2 (5 bases). This receptor was obtained from a man in his fifties or sixties with active COVID-19. The CDR3 loop is CANSGRGTDTQYF. CDR3 bases: TGTGCCAACTCTGGCCGGGGAACAGATACGCAGTATTTT.